In this sample, the clone carrying this TCR beta chain turned up many times. Its antigen is unknown. The entry originates in a study of response to subunit inactivated influenza vaccine. Regarding the study as a whole: With each seasonal influenza vaccination, the authors suggested, few new T cells are recruited.

MiXCR, run by TCRdb on the RT-PCR reads, gives a single entry per CDR3 protein. The table records roughly 780,000 distinct CDR3 sequences, around 20% of them present only once. The CDR3 has 12 residues. The V gene lost 4 bases and the J gene lost 2 bases, with 6 bases spanning the gap. The germline V gene encodes CDR1 DFQATT and CDR2 SNEGSKA (reference sequence). The genes are TRBV20-1 and TRBJ1-5, with D unclear. Sequenced here: PBMCs from blood, sampled 4 to 6 days after vaccination. The clonotype was recovered from a man aged 50 or older who received an inactivated influenza vaccine. DNA for the CDR3: TGCAGTGCTAAAGGAGGCAATCAGCCCCAGCATTTT. It is translated as CSAKGGNQPQHF.